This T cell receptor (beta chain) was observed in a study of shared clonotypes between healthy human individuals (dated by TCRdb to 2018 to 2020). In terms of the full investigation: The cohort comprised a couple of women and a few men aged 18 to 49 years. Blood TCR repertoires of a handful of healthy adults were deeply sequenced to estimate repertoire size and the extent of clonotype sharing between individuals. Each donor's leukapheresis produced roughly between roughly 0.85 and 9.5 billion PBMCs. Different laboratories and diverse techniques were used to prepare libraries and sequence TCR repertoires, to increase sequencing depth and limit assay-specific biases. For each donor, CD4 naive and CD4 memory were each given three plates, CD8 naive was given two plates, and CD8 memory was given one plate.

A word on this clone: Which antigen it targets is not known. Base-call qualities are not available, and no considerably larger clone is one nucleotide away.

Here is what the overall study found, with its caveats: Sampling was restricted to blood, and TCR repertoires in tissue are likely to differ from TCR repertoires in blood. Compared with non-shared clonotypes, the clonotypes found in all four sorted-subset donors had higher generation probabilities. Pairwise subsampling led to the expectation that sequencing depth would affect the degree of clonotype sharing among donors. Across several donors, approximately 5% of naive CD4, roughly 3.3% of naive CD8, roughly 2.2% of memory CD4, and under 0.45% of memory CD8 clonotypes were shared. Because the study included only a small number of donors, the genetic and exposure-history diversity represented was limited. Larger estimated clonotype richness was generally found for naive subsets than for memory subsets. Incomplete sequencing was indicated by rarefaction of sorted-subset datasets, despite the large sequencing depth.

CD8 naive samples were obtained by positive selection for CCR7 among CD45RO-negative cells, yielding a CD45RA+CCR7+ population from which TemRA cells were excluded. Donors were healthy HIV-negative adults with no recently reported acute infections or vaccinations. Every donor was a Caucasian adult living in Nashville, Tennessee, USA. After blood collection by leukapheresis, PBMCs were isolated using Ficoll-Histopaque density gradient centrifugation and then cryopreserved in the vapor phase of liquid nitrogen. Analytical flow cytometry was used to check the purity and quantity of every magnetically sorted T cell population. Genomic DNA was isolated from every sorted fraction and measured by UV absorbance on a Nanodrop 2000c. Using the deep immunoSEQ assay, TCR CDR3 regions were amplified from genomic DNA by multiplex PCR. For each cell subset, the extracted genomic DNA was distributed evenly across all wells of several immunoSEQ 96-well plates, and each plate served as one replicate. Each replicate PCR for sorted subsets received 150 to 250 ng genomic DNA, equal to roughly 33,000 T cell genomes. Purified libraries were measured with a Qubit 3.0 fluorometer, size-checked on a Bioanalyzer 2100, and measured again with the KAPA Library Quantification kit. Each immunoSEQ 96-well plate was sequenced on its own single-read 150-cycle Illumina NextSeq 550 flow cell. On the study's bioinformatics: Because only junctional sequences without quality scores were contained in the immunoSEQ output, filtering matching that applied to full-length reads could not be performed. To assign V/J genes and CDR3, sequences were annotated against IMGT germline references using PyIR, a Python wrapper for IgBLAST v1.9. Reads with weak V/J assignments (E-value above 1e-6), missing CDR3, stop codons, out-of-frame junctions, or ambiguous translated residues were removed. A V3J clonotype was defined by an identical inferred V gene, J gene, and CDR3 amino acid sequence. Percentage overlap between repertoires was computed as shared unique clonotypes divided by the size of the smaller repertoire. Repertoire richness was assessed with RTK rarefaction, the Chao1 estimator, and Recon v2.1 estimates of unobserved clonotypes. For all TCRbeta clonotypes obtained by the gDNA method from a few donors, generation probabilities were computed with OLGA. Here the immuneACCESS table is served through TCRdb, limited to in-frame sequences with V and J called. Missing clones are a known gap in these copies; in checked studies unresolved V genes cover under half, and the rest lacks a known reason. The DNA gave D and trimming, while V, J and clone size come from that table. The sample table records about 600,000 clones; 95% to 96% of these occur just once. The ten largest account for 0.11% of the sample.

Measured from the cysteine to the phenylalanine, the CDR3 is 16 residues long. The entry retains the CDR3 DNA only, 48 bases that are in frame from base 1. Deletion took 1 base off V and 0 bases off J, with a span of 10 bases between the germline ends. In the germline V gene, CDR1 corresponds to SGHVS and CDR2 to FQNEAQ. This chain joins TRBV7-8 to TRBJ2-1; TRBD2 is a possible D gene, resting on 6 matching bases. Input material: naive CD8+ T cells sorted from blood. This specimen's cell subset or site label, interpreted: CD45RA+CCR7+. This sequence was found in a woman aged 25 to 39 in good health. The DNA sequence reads TGTGCCAGCAGCTTAGTTAGCGGCCGCTCCTACAATGAGCAGTTCTTC. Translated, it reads CASSLVSGRSYNEQFF.